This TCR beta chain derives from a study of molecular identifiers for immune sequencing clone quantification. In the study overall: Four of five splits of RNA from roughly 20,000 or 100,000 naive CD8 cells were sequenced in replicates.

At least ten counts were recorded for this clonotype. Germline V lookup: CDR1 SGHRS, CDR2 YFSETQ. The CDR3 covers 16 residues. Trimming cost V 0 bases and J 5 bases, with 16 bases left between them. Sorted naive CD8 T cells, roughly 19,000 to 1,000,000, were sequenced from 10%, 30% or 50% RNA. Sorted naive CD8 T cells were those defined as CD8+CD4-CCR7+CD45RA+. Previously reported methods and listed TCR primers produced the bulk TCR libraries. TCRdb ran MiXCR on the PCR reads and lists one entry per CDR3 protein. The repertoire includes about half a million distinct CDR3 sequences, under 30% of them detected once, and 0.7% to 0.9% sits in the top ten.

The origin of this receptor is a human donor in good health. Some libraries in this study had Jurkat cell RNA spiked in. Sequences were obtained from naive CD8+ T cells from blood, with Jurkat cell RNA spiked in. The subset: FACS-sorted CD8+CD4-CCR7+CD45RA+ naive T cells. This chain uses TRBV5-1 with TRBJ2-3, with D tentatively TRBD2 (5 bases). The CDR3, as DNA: TGCGCCAGCAGCTTGGGGACTTCTACGAGCGGAGATACGCAGTATTTT. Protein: CASSLGTSTSGDTQYF.